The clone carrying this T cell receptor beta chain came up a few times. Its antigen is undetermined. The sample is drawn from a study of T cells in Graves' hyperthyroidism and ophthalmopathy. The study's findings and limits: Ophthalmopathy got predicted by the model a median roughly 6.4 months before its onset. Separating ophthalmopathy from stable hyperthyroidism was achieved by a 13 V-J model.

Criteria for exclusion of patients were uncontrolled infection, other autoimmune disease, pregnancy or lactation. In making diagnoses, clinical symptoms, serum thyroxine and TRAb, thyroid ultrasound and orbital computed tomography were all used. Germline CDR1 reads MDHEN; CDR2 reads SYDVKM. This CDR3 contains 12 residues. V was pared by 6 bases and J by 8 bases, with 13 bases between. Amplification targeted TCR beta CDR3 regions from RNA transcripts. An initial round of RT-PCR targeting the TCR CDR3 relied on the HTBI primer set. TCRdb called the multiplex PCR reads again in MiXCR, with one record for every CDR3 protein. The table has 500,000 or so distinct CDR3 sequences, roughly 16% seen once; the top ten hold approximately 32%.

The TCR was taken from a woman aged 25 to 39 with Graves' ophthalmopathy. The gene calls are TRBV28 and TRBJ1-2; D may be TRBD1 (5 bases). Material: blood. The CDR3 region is CASRAGGGGYTF. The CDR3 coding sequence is TGTGCCAGCAGAGCGGGGGGAGGCGGCTACACCTTC.